These T cell receptor beta chains were read from a single sample in a study of shared clonotypes between healthy human individuals. The method was immunoSEQ multiplex PCR; TCRdb's version includes in-frame clones alone and lacks a portion of them. The sample contains 2 million to 2.5 million clones, about 92% of which appear only once. Sample: naive CD8+ T cells from PBMCs. These receptors were collected from a man younger than 35 in good health. Some clones in this sample may be carry-over from other donors' samples. Each CDR3 is given with its conserved first and last residue. A D gene is named only where the DNA matches it firmly. The size entry is marked missing in some rows and otherwise reads once, few, many or a size class.

V	size	J	D	CDR3	DNA
TRBV14	.	TRBJ1-2	.	CASSQDRGGAYGYTF	TGTGCCAGCAGCCAAGATCGGGGGGGAGCCTATGGCTACACCTTC
TRBV7-3	.	TRBJ2-1	TRBD2	CASSWTSGTYNEQFF	TGTGCCAGCAGTTGGACTAGCGGGACTTACAATGAGCAGTTCTTC
TRBV21-1	.	TRBJ2-2	.	CASSKASPSGRMNTGELFF	TGTGCCAGCAGCAAAGCCTCCCCTAGCGGGAGGATGAACACCGGGGAGCTGTTTTTT
TRBV27	once	TRBJ1-1	.	CASSLLIPNTEAFF	TGTGCCAGCAGTTTACTTATTCCGAACACTGAAGCTTTCTTT
TRBV7-9	.	TRBJ2-5	.	CASSLTPRETQYF	TGTGCCAGCAGCTTAACCCCGAGGGAGACCCAGTACTTC
TRBV7-8	.	TRBJ2-1	TRBD2	CASSLALAGGLSYNEQFF	TGTGCCAGCAGCTTAGCCCTAGCGGGAGGCCTCTCCTACAATGAGCAGTTCTTC
TRBV27	.	TRBJ2-7	.	CASRGLSGQGSGGAYEQYF	TGTGCCAGCAGAGGGTTATCGGGACAGGGTAGCGGGGGCGCCTACGAGCAGTACTTC
TRBV7-8	.	TRBJ2-3	.	CASSLRPRGGKTDTQYF	TGTGCCAGCAGCTTACGCCCTAGGGGGGGTAAGACAGATACGCAGTATTTT
TRBV19	.	TRBJ1-5	.	CASSIPFGWGLQPQHF	TGTGCCAGTAGTATCCCTTTCGGTTGGGGACTCCAGCCCCAGCATTTT
TRBV9	.	TRBJ2-2	TRBD2	CASSVAFSGTGELFF	TGTGCCAGCAGCGTAGCATTTAGCGGGACCGGGGAGCTGTTTTTT
TRBV6-5	.	TRBJ1-2	.	CASSYTDGHYGYTF	TGTGCCAGCAGTTACACGGACGGCCACTATGGCTACACCTTC
TRBV2	.	TRBJ2-1	.	CASRGLGDNEQFF	TGTGCCAGCAGGGGACTCGGGGACAATGAGCAGTTCTTC
TRBV2	.	TRBJ2-5	.	CASGDYRGQGREETQYF	TGTGCCAGCGGGGACTACAGAGGACAGGGTAGGGAAGAGACCCAGTACTTC
TRBV4-1	.	TRBJ2-7	TRBD1	CASSQWDRTSYEQYF	TGCGCCAGCAGCCAATGGGACAGGACCTCCTACGAGCAGTACTTC
TRBV25-1	.	TRBJ2-5	.	CASSVRIQETQYF	TGTGCCAGCAGTGTGAGGATCCAAGAGACCCAGTACTTC
TRBV27	.	TRBJ1-1	TRBD1	CASSPTGGNTEAFF	TGTGCCAGCAGTCCAACAGGGGGGAACACTGAAGCTTTCTTT
TRBV9	.	TRBJ1-2	TRBD1	CASSVAGGGGYTF	TGTGCCAGCAGCGTTGCAGGGGGTGGTGGCTACACCTTC
TRBV2	.	TRBJ2-1	.	CASSLDFNEQFF	TGTGCCAGCAGCCTGGACTTCAATGAGCAGTTCTTC
TRBV29-1	.	TRBJ2-4	.	CSALDIENIQYF	TGCAGCGCCTTGGACATTGAAAACATTCAGTACTTC
TRBV28	.	TRBJ2-7	.	CASRTGTESYEQYF	TGTGCCAGCAGAACCGGGACTGAGTCCTACGAGCAGTACTTC
TRBV7-2	.	TRBJ2-2	.	CASSLAGTGELFF	TGTGCCAGCAGCTTAGCGGGTACCGGGGAGCTGTTTTTT
TRBV6-5	.	TRBJ2-7	.	CASSQGTYYEQYF	TGTGCCAGCAGTCAGGGGACCTACTACGAGCAGTACTTC
TRBV6-5	.	TRBJ2-7	.	CASSPPGHPYEQYF	TGTGCCAGCAGTCCCCCGGGACACCCCTACGAGCAGTACTTC
TRBV28	.	TRBJ2-7	TRBD2	CASSTGLAGAEEQYF	TGTGCCAGCAGCACCGGACTAGCGGGAGCGGAAGAGCAGTACTTC